This entry lists 4 T cell receptor beta chains sequenced from one sample in a study of blood T cell repertoires in COVID-19. The assay was immunoSEQ multiplex PCR, and TCRdb's table has in-frame clones only and misses some. Altogether some 320,000 clones are present, approximately 91% being singletons, with the ten largest covering 4% to 6%. The source material was PBMCs or T cells enriched from blood (not recorded which). The source of these receptors is a man aged 55 to 70 who had recovered from COVID-19.

The rearrangement uses TRBV9 and TRBJ2-7, with 9 bases aligning to TRBD2. V was clipped by 0 bases and J by 4 bases; unmatched bases: 5. The CDR3 has 15 residues. Germline V gene sequence: CDR1 SGDLS, CDR2 YYNGEE. Written as DNA, the CDR3 is TGTGCCAGCAGCGTAGATCCTAGCGGGACTTACGAGCAGTACTTC. The encoded protein is CASSVDPSGTYEQYF.

The chain is built from TRBV5-6 and TRBJ1-1, with a tentative D call TRBD1 (5 bases). Germline V gives CDR1 SGHDT, CDR2 YYEEEE. CDR3 size: 14 residues. The V gene lost 2 bases and the J gene lost 5 bases, with 13 bases spanning the gap. The CDR3 loop reads CASSFGTFRTEAFF. As DNA, the CDR3 is TGTGCCAGCAGCTTCGGGACTTTCAGGACTGAAGCTTTCTTT. Full variable domain (remainder filled in from reference TRBV5-6 and TRBJ1-1): DAGVTQSPTHLIKTRGQQVTLRCSPKSGHDTVSWYQQALGQGPQFIFQYYEEEERQRGNFPDRFSGHQFPNYSSELNVNALLLGDSALYLCASSFGTFRTEAFFGQGTRLTVV.

V usage is TRBV27 and J usage is TRBJ1-1; D is ambiguous. Germline CDR1 reads MNHEY; CDR2 reads SMNVEV (reference sequence). V was cut by 3 bases and J by 5 bases, with 19 bases left in between. The CDR3 contains 16 residues. The CDR3 region is CASSLRVNSYGTEAFF. In DNA, the CDR3 is TGTGCCAGCAGTTTGAGGGTAAATTCTTATGGTACTGAAGCTTTCTTT.

This clone was found a few times. The rearrangement uses TRBV2 and TRBJ2-5; 7 bases agree with TRBD1. The ends lost 10 bases at V and 5 bases at J; junction bases unmatched: 13. Germline V gives CDR1 SNHLY, CDR2 FYNNEI. The CDR3 is 14 residues long. The DNA of the CDR3 is TGTGCCACCGGGGAGTGGACAGGAAGGGAGACCCAGTACTTC. Translation gives CATGEWTGRETQYF.